Detailed here is one TCR beta chain. The antigen remains undetermined. This CDR3 region has 16 residues. In germline, CDR1 is LGHNT, CDR2 FRNRAP. Trimming removed 5 bases from V and 6 bases from J; junction bases left unmatched: 7. Quantitative barcoded 5'-RACE was used to prepare TCR beta libraries. TCRdb re-called the 5' RACE reads through MiXCR, storing one row per CDR3 protein. Of 340,000 or so distinct CDR3 sequences listed, approximately 14% are singletons. These data belong to a study of CD8 T cells in ankylosing spondylitis. Study observations and caveats: There were earlier reports of some motif variants in reactive arthritis synovial fluid and blood. Disease-linked clones reportedly showed significant enrichment in matched ankylosing spondylitis synovial fluid. A TCR beta motif made of about 8 highly homologous variants seemed typical of ankylosing spondylitis blood.

The TCR was taken from a male donor with ankylosing spondylitis or in good health (not recorded which). J is TRBJ2-1 and V is TRBV12-5; TRBD2 aligns across 13 bases. Sequenced sample: blood, either unsorted or a sorted T cell fraction (not recorded which). CDR3 DNA sequence: TGTGCTAGTGGTGCCGGGACTAGCGGGATGTTCAATGAGCAGTTCTTC. It is translated as CASGAGTSGMFNEQFF.